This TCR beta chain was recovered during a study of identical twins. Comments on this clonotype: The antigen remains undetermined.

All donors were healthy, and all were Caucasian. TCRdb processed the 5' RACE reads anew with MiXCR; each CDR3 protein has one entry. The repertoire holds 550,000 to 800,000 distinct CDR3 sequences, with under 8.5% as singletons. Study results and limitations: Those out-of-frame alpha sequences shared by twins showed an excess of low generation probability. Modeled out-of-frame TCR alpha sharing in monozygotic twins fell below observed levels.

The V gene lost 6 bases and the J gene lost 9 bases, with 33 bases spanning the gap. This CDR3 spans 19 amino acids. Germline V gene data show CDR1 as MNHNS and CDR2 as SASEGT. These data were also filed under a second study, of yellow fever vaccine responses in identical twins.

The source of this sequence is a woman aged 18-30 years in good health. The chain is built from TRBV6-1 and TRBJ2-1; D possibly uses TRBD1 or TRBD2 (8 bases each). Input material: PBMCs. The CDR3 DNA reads TGTGCCAGCAGGCTCCGACAGGGGAAGCGGGGGTGGATGGAATCTGAGCAGTTCTTC. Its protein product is CASRLRQGKRGWMESEQFF.